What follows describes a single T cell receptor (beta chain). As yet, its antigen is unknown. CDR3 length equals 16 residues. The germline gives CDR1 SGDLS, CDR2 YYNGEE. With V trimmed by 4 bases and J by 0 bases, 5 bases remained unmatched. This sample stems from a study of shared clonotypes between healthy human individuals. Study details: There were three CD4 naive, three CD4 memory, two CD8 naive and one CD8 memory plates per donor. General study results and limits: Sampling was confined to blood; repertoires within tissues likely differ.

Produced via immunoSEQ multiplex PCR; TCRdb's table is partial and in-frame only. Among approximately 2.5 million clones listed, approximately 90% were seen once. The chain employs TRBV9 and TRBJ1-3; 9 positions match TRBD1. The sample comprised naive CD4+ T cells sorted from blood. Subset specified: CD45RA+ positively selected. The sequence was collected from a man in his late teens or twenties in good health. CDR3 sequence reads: CASSTLQGASGNTIYF. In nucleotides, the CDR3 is TGTGCCAGCAGCACCCTACAGGGGGCCTCTGGAAACACCATATATTTT. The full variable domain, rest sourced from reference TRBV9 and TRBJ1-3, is DSGVTQTPKHLITATGQRVTLRCSPRSGDLSVYWYQQSLDQGLQFLIQYYNGEERAKGNILERFSAQQFPDLHSELNLSSLELGDSALYFCASSTLQGASGNTIYFGEGSWLTVV.